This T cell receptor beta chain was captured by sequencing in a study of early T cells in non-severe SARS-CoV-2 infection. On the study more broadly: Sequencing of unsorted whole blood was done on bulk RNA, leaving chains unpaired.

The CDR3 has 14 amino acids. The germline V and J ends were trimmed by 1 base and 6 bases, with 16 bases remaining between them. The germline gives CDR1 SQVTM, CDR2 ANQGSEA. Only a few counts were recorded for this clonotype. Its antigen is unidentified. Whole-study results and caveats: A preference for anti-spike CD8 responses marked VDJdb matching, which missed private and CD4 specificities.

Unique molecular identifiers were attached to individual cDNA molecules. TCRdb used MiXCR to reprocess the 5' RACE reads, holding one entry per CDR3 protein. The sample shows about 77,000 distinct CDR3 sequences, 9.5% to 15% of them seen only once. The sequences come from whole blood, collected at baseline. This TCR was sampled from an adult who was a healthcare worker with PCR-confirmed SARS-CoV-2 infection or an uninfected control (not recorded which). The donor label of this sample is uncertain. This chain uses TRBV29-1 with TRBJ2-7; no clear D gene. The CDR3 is CSVEVPLAPGEQYF. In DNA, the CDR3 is TGCAGCGTTGAAGTTCCGCTGGCGCCAGGCGAGCAGTACTTC.